This TCR beta chain appears in the sequencing data of a study of beta chain features in type 1 diabetes. The study's findings and limits: TCRB CDR3 length was moderately but significantly reduced in all four CD4+ subsets of Type 1 diabetes patients.

Investigators reverse transcribed all isolated RNA, so they sequenced expressed TCRB transcripts. This table comes from immunoSEQ multiplex PCR, and its TCRdb copy is limited to in-frame clones, with some not included. The top ten hold roughly 1.3% of the sample, which has 120,000 to 150,000 clones, 10% to 15% seen once. On this clone itself: The antigen is not known.

Germline V gives CDR1 MGHDK, CDR2 SYGVNS. Trimming removed 4 bases at V and 3 bases at J, with 12 bases between. The CDR3 runs 14 residues. The rearrangement joins TRBV25-1 to TRBJ2-5; D ambiguous. The TCR originated in a man aged 18 to 35 with type 1 diabetes. The specimen sequenced was central memory CD4+ T cells from blood. Here the CDR3 DNA reads TGTGCCAGCAGTGCCAGGAGTACCGAAGAGACCCAGTACTTC. Translation gives CASSARSTEETQYF.